The 15 T cell receptor beta chains below come from one sample, sequenced in a study of blood T cells in healthy people across ages. Primers used in a second PCR of about 6 to 11 cycles were a sample-barcoded 5' primer and a J-beta primer mix. TCRdb called the 5' RACE reads again in MiXCR, with one record for every CDR3 protein. Of more than 1,000,000 distinct CDR3 sequences listed, about 25% are singletons. This sample also appeared in a second study, on T cells of mothers and their children.

Input material: blood. These receptors were taken from a girl aged 2 to 10 in good health.

Note on this clonotype: Its ends do not fully match the called genes, so a read error is possible. The V call is TRBV12-3 or TRBV12-4, the J call TRBJ2-3; D may match TRBD1 or TRBD2 (5 bases each). The CDR3 loop spans 17 amino acids. CDR3 sequence reads: CASSETGHMGKADMQYF. The CDR3 bases are TGTGCCAGCAGTGAAACGGGGCACATGGGGAAAGCAGATATGCAGTATTTT.

This clonotype was recorded a few times. V is TRBV29-1 and J is TRBJ1-2, with unresolved D. CDR3 length: 11 residues. Deletions cut 3 bases from V and 6 bases from J, with 8 bases between. Germline CDR1 is SQVTM and CDR2 is ANQGSEA. The CDR3 nucleotides read TGCAGCGTTGATTCAGAGGATGGCTACACCTTC. Translating it yields CSVDSEDGYTF. Complete variable domain (other parts from reference TRBV29-1 and TRBJ1-2): SAVISQKPSRDICQRGTSLTIQCQVDSQVTMMFWYRQQPGQSLTLIATANQGSEATYESGFVIDKFPISRPNLTFSTLTVSNMSPEDSSIYLCSVDSEDGYTFGSGTRLTVV.

The chain carries TRBV28 and TRBJ2-1; unclear D gene. CDR1 and CDR2 (germline): MDHEN, SYDVKM. The CDR3 sequence is 15 residues long. V was cut by 7 bases and J by 10 bases, with 23 bases left in between. CDR3 protein: CASTPLEQPTGEQFF. DNA for the CDR3: TGTGCCAGCACCCCTTTGGAGCAACCGACCGGGGAGCAGTTCTTC.

This clonotype was seen a handful of times. The rearrangement uses TRBV6-4 and TRBJ2-5; TRBD1 matches at 9 bases. The DNA matches TRBJ2-1 better at its end, which makes the J call doubtful. The length of the CDR3 is 16 residues. Per the germline V gene, CDR1 is MRHNA and CDR2 is SNTAGT. CDR3: CASSDSPGQGVNEQFF. For the CDR3, the DNA is TGTGCCAGCAGTGACTCACCGGGACAGGGAGTGAATGAGCAGTTCTTC.

The chain combines TRBV7-8 with TRBJ1-5; unclear D gene. The CDR3 length is 16 residues. CDR1 and CDR2 (germline): SGHVS, FQNEAQ. The ends were cut back, 5 bases at V and 5 bases at J, with 19 bases in the middle. CDR3: CASSARTPWSDQPQHF. CDR3 DNA sequence: TGTGCCAGCAGCGCTCGGACGCCCTGGAGCGATCAGCCCCAGCATTTT.

CDR3 nucleotide sequence: TGTGCCAGCAGTAATGACAGATTATATTATGGCTACACCTTC. Protein: CASSNDRLYYGYTF. V gene TRBV12-3 or TRBV12-4 combines with J gene TRBJ1-2, with D maybe TRBD1 (5 bases). V was shortened by 5 bases and J by 5 bases, with 15 bases between the two germline ends. The CDR3 is 14 amino acids.

In this sample, this clonotype turned up a few times. The CDR3 reads CASSRRWDREETQYF. The CDR3 bases are TGTGCCAGCAGTCGCCGATGGGACAGAGAAGAGACCCAGTACTTC. The chain carries TRBV6-5 and TRBJ2-5; 7 bases agree with TRBD1. Germline V lookup: CDR1 MNHEY, CDR2 SVGAGI. The CDR3 is 15 amino acids. V gave up 5 bases and J gave up 3 bases; unmatched junction bases: 9.

This chain links TRBV11-1 with TRBJ2-4; 8 nucleotides line up with TRBD1. The CDR3 runs to 13 residues. J lost 7 bases, V lost 6 bases, and 5 bases had no gene match. CDR1 and CDR2 (germline): SGHAT, FQDESV (reference sequence). This CDR3 reads CASRSTGGNIQYF. CDR3 sequence (DNA): TGTGCCAGCAGGAGCACAGGGGGGAACATTCAGTACTTC.

The J gene is TRBJ2-5, the V gene TRBV27; 11 bases are shared with TRBD2. This CDR3 is 15 amino acids long. The junction had 7 bases not matched to a gene; V was cut back by 5 bases and J by 5 bases. Germline V gene data show CDR1 as MNHEY and CDR2 as SMNVEV (reference sequence). The CDR3 sequence is CASSTSGRSRETQYF. The DNA of the CDR3 is TGTGCCAGCAGTACTAGCGGGAGATCCCGGGAGACCCAGTACTTC.

This clonotype has a handful of counts. V and J are TRBV11-2 and TRBJ2-5; D remains ambiguous. The CDR3 totals 11 residues. V was clipped by 0 bases and J by 10 bases, with 6 bases between them. Germline lookup yields CDR1 SGHAT and CDR2 FQNNGV. CDR3 protein: CASSLDSLQYF. The CDR3 DNA is TGTGCCAGCAGCTTAGATAGTCTCCAGTACTTC.

The chain couples TRBV11-2 to TRBJ2-2; D is perhaps TRBD1 (5 bases). CDR3 length equals 16 residues. V dropped 5 bases and J dropped 2 bases, with 15 bases sitting between them. Germline V gene sequence: CDR1 SGHAT, CDR2 FQNNGV. The CDR3 nucleotides are TGTGCCAGCAGCCCTTCAGAAGGGGCAAACACCGGGGAGCTGTTTTTT. Its translation: CASSPSEGANTGELFF.

The chain joins TRBV7-2 to TRBJ1-2; the match to TRBD1 covers 7 bases. The germline V gene encodes CDR1 SGHTA and CDR2 FQGNSA. The CDR3 consists of 15 residues. V was clipped by 1 base and J by 8 bases; unmatched bases: 10. The CDR3 sequence is CASSLEGTGEGGYTF. For the CDR3, the DNA is TGTGCCAGCAGCTTAGAAGGTACAGGGGAGGGAGGCTACACCTTC.

A few counts support this clonotype. J is TRBJ1-2 and V is TRBV12-3 or TRBV12-4; 9 bases are shared with TRBD1. V lost 6 bases and J lost 7; bases outside the gene matches: 9. This CDR3 region has 14 residues. The CDR3 loop is CASSPLATGGGYTF. CDR3 in DNA: TGTGCCAGCAGCCCGTTAGCGACAGGGGGTGGCTACACCTTC.

V is TRBV5-6 and J is TRBJ1-2, with D possibly matching TRBD1 (5 bases). The CDR3 has 15 amino acids. Trimming stripped 0 bases from V and 5 bases from J, with 14 bases between. Germline V lookup: CDR1 SGHDT, CDR2 YYEEEE. CDR3 nucleotides: TGTGCCAGCAGCTTGGAAATGGCAGGGAGATATGGCTACACCTTC. Encoded protein: CASSLEMAGRYGYTF.

The chain employs TRBV28 and TRBJ2-7, with 8 bases identical to TRBD2. The CDR3 is made up of 16 amino acids. V dropped 2 bases and J dropped 2; count of bases not matched to a gene: 8. Looked up from germline, CDR1 is MDHEN and CDR2 is SYDVKM. The CDR3 region has the DNA TGTGCCAGCAGTTTAGGCCCTGGGACTAGGGCCTACGAGCAGTACTTC. Translation: CASSLGPGTRAYEQYF.